Presented here are 10 T cell receptor beta chains from one specimen sequenced in a study of T cells in Graves' hyperthyroidism and ophthalmopathy. The TCR beta CDR3 regions underwent amplification using RNA transcripts as the source. With the HTBI primer set, the TCR CDR3 went through a first round of RT-PCR. TCRdb re-analysed the multiplex PCR reads in MiXCR, keeping a single row per CDR3 protein. Of around 350,000 distinct CDR3 sequences in the sample, 19% are singletons; the top ten hold 3% to 4%. Sequenced material: blood. These receptors originate from a woman aged 18-30 years with Graves' hyperthyroidism.

Regarding this clonotype: This may arise from a read error, as a much more abundant clone is one base away. The chain couples TRBV11-2 to TRBJ2-7; weak D call: TRBD1 (5 bases). The CDR3 is 17 amino acids. V shed 3 bases and J shed 5 bases, with 23 bases lying between them. Germline V gene sequence: CDR1 SGHAT, CDR2 FQNNGV. The DNA of the CDR3 is TGTGCCAGCAGCTTGTTTCCGGCCGCAGGGAAGACCCACGAGCAGTACTTC. Amino acid sequence: CASSLFPAAGKTHEQYF.

This clonotype was picked up many times. The V call is TRBV24-1, the J call TRBJ1-5; D not resolved. V was clipped by 2 bases and J by 6 bases, with 10 bases between them. The CDR3 is 14 amino acids. CDR1 is KGHDR and CDR2 is SFDVKD in the germline V gene. CDR3 residues: CATSDSWTGQPQHF. CDR3 bases: TGTGCCACCAGTGATTCTTGGACGGGTCAGCCCCAGCATTTT.

This clonotype came up many times. Germline and junction disagree at one end, which may indicate a read error. The chain has TRBV11-2 and TRBJ1-1, with D perhaps TRBD1 (5 bases). This CDR3 is built from 15 residues. Germline values: CDR1 SGHAT, CDR2 FQNNGV. The CDR3 spells CTSSLVGGTGTEAFF. The CDR3 bases are TGTACCAGCAGCTTAGTTGGGGGGACCGGCACTGAAGCTTTCTTT.

This clonotype was picked up many times. The rearrangement joins TRBV30 to TRBJ2-2; no reliable D call. Germline V gene lookup returns CDR1 GTSNPN and CDR2 SVGIG (reference sequence). V lost 4 bases to trimming and J lost 8 bases, with 11 bases between them. The CDR3 covers 12 residues. The CDR3 sequence: CAWTSNSGELFF. The CDR3 nucleotides read TGTGCCTGGACATCAAATTCTGGGGAGCTGTTTTTT.

This clonotype came up many times. The V gene is TRBV6-1, the J gene TRBJ1-1, with 9 nucleotides matching TRBD1. Germline V gene sequence: CDR1 MNHNS, CDR2 SASEGT. The CDR3 runs 14 residues. V lost 8 bases and J lost 5; bases outside the gene matches: 9. As DNA, the CDR3 is TGTGCCAGCGAAGAAACAGGGGGCCGGACTGAAGCTTTCTTT. Encoded protein: CASEETGGRTEAFF.

This clonotype has just a few counts. This rearrangement joins TRBV18 to TRBJ1-1; perhaps TRBD1 as D (5 bases). CDR1 KGHSH and CDR2 LQKENI come from the germline V gene. This CDR3 contains 14 residues. The ends were cut back, 0 bases at V and 4 bases at J, with 9 bases in the middle. The CDR3 nucleotides are TGTGCCAGCTCACCACCGCCAGGGAGCACTGAAGCTTTCTTT. This translates into CASSPPPGSTEAFF.

To note about this clonotype: This may be a read error: a much more frequent sequence differs by one nucleotide. This sequence joins TRBV27 and TRBJ2-7; TRBD2 is a possible D gene (7 bases). The CDR3 loop spans 14 amino acids. The V gene's germline CDR1 is MNHEY and CDR2 SMNVEV (reference sequence). This CDR3 is CASSFGGAKREQCF. The DNA of the CDR3 is TGTGCCAGCAGTTTTGGGGGGGCGAAGAGAGAGCAGTGCTTC.

A note on this clonotype: A much bigger clone sits one base away, suggesting this may be a read error. This rearrangement joins TRBV28 to TRBJ2-4; the D gene could be TRBD1 or TRBD2 (5 bases each). The CDR3 covers 15 residues. The V gene's germline CDR1 is MDHEN and CDR2 SYDVKM. Trimming pared 7 bases from V and 14 bases from J, leaving 27 bases between. CDR3 DNA sequence: TGTGCCAGCATCCCGGGTGCAAGAGACCGGGGCCTTAAGTACTTC. Residues: CASIPGARDRGLKYF.

This clonotype has a count of ten or more. J is TRBJ2-2 and V is TRBV20-1; D ambiguous. V was clipped by 2 bases and J by 0 bases, with 10 bases between them. Germline CDR1 DFQATT, CDR2 SNEGSKA (reference sequence). CDR3 length: 15 amino acids. CDR3 loop: CSARSSHPNTGELFF. CDR3 nucleotide sequence: TGCAGTGCTAGATCGTCCCACCCGAACACCGGGGAGCTGTTTTTT.

CDR3 nucleotide sequence: TGCAGTGCTAGAGATGGTGGGGATCAGCCCCAGCATTTT. Translation gives CSARDGGDQPQHF. The V and J genes are TRBV20-1 and TRBJ1-5, with D uncertain. Per the germline V gene, CDR1 is DFQATT and CDR2 is SNEGSKA (reference sequence). The V end was cut by 0 bases, the J end by 5 bases, with 8 bases between. This CDR3 spans 13 amino acids.